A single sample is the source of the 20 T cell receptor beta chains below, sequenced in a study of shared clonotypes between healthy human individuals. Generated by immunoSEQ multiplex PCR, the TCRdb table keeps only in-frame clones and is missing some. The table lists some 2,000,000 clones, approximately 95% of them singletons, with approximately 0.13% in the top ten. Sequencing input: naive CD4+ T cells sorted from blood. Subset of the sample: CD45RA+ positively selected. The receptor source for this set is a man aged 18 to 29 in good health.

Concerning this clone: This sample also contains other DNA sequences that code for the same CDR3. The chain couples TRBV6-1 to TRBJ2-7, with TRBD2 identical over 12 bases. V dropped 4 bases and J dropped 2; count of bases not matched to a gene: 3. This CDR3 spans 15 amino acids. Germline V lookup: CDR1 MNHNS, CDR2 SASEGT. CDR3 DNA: TGTGCCAGCAGTGCGGGACTAGCGGGTACCTACGAGCAGTACTTC. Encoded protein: CASSAGLAGTYEQYF.

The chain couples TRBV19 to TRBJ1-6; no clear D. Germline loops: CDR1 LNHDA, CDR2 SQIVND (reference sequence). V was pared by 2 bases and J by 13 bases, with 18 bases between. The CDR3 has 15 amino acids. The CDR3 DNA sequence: TGTGCCAGTAGTATATATGTCACGGAGAATGCGCCCCTCCACTTT. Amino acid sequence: CASSIYVTENAPLHF.

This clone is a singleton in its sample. The CDR3 loop is CASSLEVEGVYEQYF. In DNA, the CDR3 is TGTGCCAGCAGTTTAGAGGTGGAGGGCGTCTACGAGCAGTACTTC. The V call is TRBV28, the J call TRBJ2-7, with a possible D match to TRBD2 (6 bases). Germline CDR1 MDHEN, CDR2 SYDVKM. This CDR3 is built from 15 residues. V lost 2 bases, J lost 3 bases, and 14 bases lay in between.

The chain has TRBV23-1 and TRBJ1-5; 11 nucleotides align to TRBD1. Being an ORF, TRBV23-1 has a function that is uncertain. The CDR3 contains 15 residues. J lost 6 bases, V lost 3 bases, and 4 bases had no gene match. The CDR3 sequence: CASSHLDRGRQPQHF. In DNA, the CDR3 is TGCGCCAGCAGTCACCTGGACAGGGGGCGTCAGCCCCAGCATTTT.

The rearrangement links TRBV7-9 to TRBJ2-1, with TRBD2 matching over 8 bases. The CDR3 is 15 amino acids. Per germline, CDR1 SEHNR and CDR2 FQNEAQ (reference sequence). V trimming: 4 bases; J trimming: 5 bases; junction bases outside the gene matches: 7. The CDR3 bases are TGTGCCAGCAGCTCCCGAGCGGGGGAGAACAATGAGCAGTTCTTC. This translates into CASSSRAGENNEQFF.

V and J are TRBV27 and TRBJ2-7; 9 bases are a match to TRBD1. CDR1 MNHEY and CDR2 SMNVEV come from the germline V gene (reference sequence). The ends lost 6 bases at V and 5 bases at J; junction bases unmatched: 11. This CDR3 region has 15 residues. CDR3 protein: CASRGQGIRYNEQYF. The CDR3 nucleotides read TGTGCCAGCAGGGGACAGGGTATACGGTATAACGAGCAGTACTTC.

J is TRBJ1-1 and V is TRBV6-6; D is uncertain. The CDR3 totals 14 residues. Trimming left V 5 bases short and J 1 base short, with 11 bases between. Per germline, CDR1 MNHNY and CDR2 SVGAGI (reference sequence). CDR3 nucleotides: TGTGCCAGCAGTCCCCCAACCGGGAACACTGAAGCTTTCTTT. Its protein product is CASSPPTGNTEAFF.

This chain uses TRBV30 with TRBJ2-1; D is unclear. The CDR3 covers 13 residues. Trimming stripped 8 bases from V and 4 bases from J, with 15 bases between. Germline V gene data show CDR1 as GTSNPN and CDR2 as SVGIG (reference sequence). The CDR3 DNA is TGTGCCCGAAGGGTTAATATTTACAATGAGCAGTTCTTC. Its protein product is CARRVNIYNEQFF.

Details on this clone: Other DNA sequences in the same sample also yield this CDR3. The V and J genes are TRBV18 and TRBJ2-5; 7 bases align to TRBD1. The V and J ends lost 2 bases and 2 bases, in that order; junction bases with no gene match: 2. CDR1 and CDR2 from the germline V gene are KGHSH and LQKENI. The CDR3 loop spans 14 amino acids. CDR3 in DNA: TGTGCCAGCTCACCAGCAGGGGGTCAAGAGACCCAGTACTTC. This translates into CASSPAGGQETQYF.

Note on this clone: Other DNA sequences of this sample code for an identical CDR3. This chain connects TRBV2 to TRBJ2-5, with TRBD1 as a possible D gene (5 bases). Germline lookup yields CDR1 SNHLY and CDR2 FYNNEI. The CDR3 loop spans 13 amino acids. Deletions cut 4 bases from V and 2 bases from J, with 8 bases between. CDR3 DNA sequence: TGTGCCAGCAGTGTTCAGGGACAAGAGACCCAGTACTTC. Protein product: CASSVQGQETQYF.

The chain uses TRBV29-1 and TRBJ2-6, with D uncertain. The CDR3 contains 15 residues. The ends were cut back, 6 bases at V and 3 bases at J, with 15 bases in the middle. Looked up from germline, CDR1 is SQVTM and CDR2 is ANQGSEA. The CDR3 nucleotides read TGCAGCGTGTCACAGAGGAGTTATGGGGCCAACGTCCTGACTTTC. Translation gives CSVSQRSYGANVLTF.

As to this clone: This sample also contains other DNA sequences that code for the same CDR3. CDR3 amino acids: CASSLNSNQPQHF. The CDR3 DNA reads as TGTGCCAGCAGCCTTAATAGCAATCAGCCCCAGCATTTT. V is TRBV6-6 and J is TRBJ1-5, with unresolved D. V was cut by 6 bases and J by 0 bases, with 6 bases left in between. This CDR3 region has 13 residues. The germline V gene encodes CDR1 MNHNY and CDR2 SVGAGI (reference sequence).

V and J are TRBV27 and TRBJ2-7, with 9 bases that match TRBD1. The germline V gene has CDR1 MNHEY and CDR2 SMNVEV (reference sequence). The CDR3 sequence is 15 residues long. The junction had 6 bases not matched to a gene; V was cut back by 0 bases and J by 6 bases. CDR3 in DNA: TGTGCCAGCAGTTTATCGACAGGGGGTCCCACCGAGCAGTACTTC. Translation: CASSLSTGGPTEQYF.

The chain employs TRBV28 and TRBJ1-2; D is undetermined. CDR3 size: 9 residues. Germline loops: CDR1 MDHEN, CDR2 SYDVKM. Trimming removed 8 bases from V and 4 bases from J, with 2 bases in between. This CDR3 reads CASGYGYTF. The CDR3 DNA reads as TGTGCCAGCGGCTATGGCTACACCTTC.

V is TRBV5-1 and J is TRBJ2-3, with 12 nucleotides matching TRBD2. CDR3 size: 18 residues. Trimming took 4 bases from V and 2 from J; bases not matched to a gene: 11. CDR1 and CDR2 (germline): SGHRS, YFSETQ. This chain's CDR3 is CASSPGRTSGEITDTQYF. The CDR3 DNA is TGCGCCAGCAGCCCCGGTAGGACTAGCGGGGAGATCACAGATACGCAGTATTTT.

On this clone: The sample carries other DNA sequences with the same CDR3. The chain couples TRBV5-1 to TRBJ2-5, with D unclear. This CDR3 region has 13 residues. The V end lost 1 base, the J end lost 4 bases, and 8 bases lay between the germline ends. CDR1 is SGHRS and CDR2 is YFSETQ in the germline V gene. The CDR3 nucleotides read TGCGCCAGCAGCTTGACTACGGGAGAGACCCAGTACTTC. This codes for CASSLTTGETQYF.

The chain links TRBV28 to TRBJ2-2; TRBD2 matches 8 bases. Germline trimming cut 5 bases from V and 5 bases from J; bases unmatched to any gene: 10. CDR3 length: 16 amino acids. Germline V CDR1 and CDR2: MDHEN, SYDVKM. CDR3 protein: CASSTAGAGGTGELFF. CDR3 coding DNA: TGTGCCAGCAGTACAGCGGGGGCCGGAGGGACCGGGGAGCTGTTTTTT.

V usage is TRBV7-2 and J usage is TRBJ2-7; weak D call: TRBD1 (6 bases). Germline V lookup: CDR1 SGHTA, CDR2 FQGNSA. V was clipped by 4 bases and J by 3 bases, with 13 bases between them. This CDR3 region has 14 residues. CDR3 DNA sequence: TGTGCCAGCAGCTCTAGGACAGAATACTACGAGCAGTACTTC. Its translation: CASSSRTEYYEQYF.

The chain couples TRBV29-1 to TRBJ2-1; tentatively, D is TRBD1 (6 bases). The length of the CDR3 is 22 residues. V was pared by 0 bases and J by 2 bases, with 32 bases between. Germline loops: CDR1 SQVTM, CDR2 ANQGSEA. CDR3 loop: CSVEDFLGGGRVSSFAYNEQFF. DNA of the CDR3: TGCAGCGTTGAAGACTTTTTGGGTGGGGGCAGGGTGAGCAGCTTTGCCTACAATGAGCAGTTCTTC.

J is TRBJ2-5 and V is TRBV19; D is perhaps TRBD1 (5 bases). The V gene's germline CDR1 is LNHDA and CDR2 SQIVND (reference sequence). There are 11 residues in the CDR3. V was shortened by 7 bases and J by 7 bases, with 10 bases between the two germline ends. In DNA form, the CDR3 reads TGTGCCAGTAAAGCCACAGGGACCCAGTACTTC. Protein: CASKATGTQYF.